This record covers a single TCR beta chain. Its antigen is still unknown. The data stem from a study of cytomegalovirus exposure and HLA in healthy donors. In the study overall: A preliminary data release comprised tens of millions of unique TCRs obtained from HLA-typed donors. Whole-study findings and limits: For most TCR sequences rarity was the rule, although some public TCRs occurred in many donors.

The PCR contained 60 Vbeta and 13 Jbeta primers. Method: immunoSEQ multiplex PCR; TCRdb's copy keeps in-frame clones and lacks some. Of about 97,000 clones detected, more than 80% appear once; the ten largest clones hold about 4.3%. V was clipped by 3 bases and J by 1 base, with 9 bases between them. This CDR3 region has 15 residues. From germline, CDR1 is MDHEN and CDR2 SYDVKM. Sequencing was carried out using PBMCs. This TCR came from a man aged 25 to 40 in good health and CMV-seronegative. The V gene is TRBV28, the J gene TRBJ2-2, with a possible D match to TRBD1 (5 bases). The CDR3 protein is CASSLGGQNTGELFF. As DNA, the CDR3 is TGTGCCAGCAGTTTGGGCGGACAGAACACCGGGGAGCTGTTTTTT.